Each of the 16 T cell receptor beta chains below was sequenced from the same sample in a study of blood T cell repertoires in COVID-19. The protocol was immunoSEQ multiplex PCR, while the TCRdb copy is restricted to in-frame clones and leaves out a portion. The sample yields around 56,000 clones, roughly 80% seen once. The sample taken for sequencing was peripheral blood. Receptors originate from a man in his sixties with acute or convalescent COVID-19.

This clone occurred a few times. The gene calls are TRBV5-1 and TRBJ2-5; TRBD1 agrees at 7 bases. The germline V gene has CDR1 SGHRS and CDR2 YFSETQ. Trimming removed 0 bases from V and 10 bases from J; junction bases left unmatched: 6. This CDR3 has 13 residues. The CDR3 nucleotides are TGCGCCAGCAGCTTGGGGGATCACAGGGGCCAGTACTTC. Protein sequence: CASSLGDHRGQYF.

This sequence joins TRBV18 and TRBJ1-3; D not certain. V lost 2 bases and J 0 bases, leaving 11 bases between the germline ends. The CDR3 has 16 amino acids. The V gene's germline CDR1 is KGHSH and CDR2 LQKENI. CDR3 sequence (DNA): TGTGCCAGCTCACCAGGAACAGACCTCTCTGGAAACACCATATATTTT. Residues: CASSPGTDLSGNTIYF.

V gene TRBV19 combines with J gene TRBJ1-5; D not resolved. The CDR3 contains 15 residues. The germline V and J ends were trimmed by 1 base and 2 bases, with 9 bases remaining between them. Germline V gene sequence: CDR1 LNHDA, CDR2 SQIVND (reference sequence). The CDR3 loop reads CASSIVAVGNQPQHF. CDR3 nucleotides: TGTGCCAGTAGTATAGTAGCGGTCGGCAATCAGCCCCAGCATTTT.

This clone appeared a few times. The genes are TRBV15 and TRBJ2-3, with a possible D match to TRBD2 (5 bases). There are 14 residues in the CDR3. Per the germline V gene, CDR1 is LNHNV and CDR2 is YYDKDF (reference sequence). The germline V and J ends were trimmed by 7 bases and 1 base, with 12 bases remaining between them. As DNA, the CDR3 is TGTGCCACCAACGGGGTTCCTGGCACAGATACGCAGTATTTT. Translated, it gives CATNGVPGTDTQYF.

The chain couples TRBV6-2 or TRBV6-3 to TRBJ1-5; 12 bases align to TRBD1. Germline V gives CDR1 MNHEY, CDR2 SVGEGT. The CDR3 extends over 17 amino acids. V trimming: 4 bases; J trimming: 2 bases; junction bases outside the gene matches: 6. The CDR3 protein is CASSSSGTGGGNQPQHF. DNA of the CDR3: TGTGCCAGCAGTTCCTCCGGGACAGGGGGCGGCAATCAGCCCCAGCATTTT.

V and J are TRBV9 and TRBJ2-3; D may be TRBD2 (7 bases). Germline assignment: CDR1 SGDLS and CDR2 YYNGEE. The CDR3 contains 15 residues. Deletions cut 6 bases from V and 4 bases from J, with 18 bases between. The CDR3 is CASTSWGGAADTQYF. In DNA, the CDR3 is TGTGCCAGCACCTCTTGGGGGGGGGCAGCAGATACGCAGTATTTT.

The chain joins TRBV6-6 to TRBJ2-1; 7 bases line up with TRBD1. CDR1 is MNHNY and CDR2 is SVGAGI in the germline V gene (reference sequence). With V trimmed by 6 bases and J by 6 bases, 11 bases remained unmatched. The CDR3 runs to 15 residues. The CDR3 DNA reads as TGTGCCAGCAGGGCCCCCACAGGGGAGTTCAATGAGCAGTTCTTC. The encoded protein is CASRAPTGEFNEQFF.

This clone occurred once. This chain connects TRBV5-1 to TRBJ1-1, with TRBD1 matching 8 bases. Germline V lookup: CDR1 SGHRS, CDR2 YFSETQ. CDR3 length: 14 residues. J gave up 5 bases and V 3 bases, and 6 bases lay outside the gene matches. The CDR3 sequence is CASSSDRGNTEAFF. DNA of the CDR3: TGCGCCAGCAGCTCAGACAGGGGCAATACTGAAGCTTTCTTT.

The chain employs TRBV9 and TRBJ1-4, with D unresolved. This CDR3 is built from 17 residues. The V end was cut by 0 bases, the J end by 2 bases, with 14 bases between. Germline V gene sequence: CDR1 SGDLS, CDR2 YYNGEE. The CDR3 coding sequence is TGTGCCAGCAGCGTAGCTGGAGGGAGTCCGACTAATGAAAAACTGTTTTTT. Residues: CASSVAGGSPTNEKLFF.

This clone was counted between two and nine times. The CDR3 reads CASSSPGDPPYEQYF. In nucleotides, the CDR3 is TGTGCCAGCAGCTCCCCAGGGGACCCCCCCTACGAGCAGTACTTC. The rearrangement joins TRBV7-2 to TRBJ2-7, with a tentative D call TRBD1 (6 bases). This CDR3 is 15 amino acids long. V dropped 4 bases and J dropped 2 bases, with 15 bases sitting between them. The germline V gene encodes CDR1 SGHTA and CDR2 FQGNSA.

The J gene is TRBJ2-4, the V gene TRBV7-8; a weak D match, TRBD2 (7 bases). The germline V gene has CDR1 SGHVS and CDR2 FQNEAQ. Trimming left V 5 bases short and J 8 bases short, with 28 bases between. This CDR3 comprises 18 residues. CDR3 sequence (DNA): TGTGCCAGCAGCCCCCGGGATATTGAACCGGGGGGCCGGGACATTCAGTACTTC. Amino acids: CASSPRDIEPGGRDIQYF.

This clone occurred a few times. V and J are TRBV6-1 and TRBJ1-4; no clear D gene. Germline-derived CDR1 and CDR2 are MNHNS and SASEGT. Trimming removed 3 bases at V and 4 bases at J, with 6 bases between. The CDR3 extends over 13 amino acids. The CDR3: CASSDQVNEKLFF. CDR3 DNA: TGTGCCAGCAGTGATCAGGTTAATGAAAAACTGTTTTTT.

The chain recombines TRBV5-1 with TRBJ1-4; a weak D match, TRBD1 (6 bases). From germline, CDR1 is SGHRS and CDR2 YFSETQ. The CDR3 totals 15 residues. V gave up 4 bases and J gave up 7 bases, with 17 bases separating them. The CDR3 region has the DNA TGCGCCAGCAGCCTGTTACAGGGCTCCGGTGAAAAACTGTTTTTT. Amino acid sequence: CASSLLQGSGEKLFF.

CDR3 DNA: TGTGCCAGTAGTATAGACGAGGTTGCCTATGGCTACACCTTC. Protein: CASSIDEVAYGYTF. The V call is TRBV19, the J call TRBJ1-2, with D unclear. Germline values: CDR1 LNHDA, CDR2 SQIVND (reference sequence). V lost 0 bases, J lost 4 bases, and 9 bases lay in between. The length of the CDR3 is 14 residues.

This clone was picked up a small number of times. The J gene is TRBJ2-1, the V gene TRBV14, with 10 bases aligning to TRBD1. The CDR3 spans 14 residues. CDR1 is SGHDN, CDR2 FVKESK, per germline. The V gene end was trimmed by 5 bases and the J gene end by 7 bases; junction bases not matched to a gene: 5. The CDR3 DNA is TGTGCCAGCAGCTCACGGGACAGGGGTAATGAGCAGTTCTTC. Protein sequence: CASSSRDRGNEQFF.

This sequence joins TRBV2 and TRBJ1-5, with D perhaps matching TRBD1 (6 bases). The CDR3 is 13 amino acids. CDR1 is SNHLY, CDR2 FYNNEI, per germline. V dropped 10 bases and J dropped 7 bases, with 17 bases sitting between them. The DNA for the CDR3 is TGTGCCACTTCGGGACAAACTTTACAGCCCCAGCATTTT. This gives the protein CATSGQTLQPQHF.